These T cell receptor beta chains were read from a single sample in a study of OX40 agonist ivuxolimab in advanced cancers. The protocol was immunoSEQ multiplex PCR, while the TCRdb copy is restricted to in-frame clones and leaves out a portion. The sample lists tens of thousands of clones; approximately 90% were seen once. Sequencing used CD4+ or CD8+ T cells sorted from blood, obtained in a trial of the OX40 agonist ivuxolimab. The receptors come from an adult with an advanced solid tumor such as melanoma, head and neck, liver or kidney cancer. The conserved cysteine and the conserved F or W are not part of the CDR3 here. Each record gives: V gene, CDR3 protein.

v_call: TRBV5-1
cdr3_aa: ASSPGRGLNTGELF

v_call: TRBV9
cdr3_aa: ASSVGTGQGEQY

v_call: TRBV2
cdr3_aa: ASSGRLAGETQY

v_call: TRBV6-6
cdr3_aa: ASTHARDKTEAF

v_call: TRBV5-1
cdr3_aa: ASSLDSGGNSPLH

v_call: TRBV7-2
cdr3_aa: ASSLDRGVAYNEQF

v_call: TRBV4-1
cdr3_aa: ASSQVTGAPPDTQY

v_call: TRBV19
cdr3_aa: ATSGLNNQPQH

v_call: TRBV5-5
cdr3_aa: ASSFYWDLNQPQH

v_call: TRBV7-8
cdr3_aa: ASSFRTGGSTDTQY

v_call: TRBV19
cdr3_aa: ASSSSGLALYEQY

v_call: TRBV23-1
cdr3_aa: ASSQHQQGDSNQPQH

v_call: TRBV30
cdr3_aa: ACHRPNTEAF

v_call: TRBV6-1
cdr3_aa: ASSENSGYDTQY

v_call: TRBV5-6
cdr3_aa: ASSPGLAALSYNEQF

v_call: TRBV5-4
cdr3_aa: ASRQMKEGEQF

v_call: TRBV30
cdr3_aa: AWIVGGARTQY

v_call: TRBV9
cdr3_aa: ASSVVEGAYNEQF

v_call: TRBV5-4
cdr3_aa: ASSQESALERSEQY

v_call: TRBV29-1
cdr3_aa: SVVTGGWETQY

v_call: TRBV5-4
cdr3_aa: ASRQGTESSYEQY

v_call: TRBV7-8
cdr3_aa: ASRRTRTGLLQETQY

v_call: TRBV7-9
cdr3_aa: ASSLGGVGGEQF

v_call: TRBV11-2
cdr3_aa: ASSLRAWNTEAF

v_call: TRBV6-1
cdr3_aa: ASSDGTTTQTQY

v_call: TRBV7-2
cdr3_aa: ASSLAGGVGYT

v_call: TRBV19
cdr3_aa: ASGQGPNTGELF

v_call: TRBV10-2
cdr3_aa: ASSEGGYNGYT

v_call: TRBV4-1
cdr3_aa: ASSQDGIRDQPQH

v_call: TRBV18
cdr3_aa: ASSPNGASSGNTIY

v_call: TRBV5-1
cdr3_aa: ASSLTGAPYNEQF

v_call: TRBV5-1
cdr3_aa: ASSSSGQGSSVEQY

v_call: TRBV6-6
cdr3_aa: ASSPTNTNTEAF

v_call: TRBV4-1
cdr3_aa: ASSPQVLGGYT

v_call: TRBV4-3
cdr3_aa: ASTAEGLSYEQY

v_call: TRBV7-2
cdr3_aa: ASNSSRGNTEAF

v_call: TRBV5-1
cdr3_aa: ASSPEGQNTGELF

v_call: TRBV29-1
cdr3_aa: SGTGGYSSYNEQF

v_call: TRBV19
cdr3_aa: ASSIERTGEQY

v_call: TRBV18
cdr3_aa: ASSPLGSNEKLF

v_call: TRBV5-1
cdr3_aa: ASSLEGQGGEKLF

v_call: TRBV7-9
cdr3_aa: ASSLSGGSYEQY

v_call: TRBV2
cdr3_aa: ASIDRKNSNYGYT

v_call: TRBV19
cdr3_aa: ASSILAHPSTDTQY

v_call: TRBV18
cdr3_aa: ASSSKNLGGANVLT

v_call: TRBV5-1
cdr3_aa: ASSLGGRQETQY

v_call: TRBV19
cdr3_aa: ASTWTSGIFNEQF

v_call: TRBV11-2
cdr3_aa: ASSTSDKGRYGYT

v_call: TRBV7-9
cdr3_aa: ASSSPNRPIQETQY

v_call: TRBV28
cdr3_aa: ASSLIGTLNTIY

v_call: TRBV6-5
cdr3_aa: ASSSGASGYT

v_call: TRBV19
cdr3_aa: ATSGTGQSEQF

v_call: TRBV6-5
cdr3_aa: ASSYSAGNSYEQY

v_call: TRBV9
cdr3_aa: ASSPRRANEKLF

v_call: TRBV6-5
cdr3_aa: ASRRGQVSGNTIY

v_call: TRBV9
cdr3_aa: ASSVGSGSPAGSYEQY

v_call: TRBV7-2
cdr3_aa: ASSVDWREWRRTDTQY

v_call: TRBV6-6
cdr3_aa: ASSSGTGVSPLH

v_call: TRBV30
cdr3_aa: AWGQSSYNSPLH

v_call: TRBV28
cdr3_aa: ASSPPGYTQY